This T cell receptor (beta chain) appears in the sequencing data of a study of T cell responses to AZD1222 COVID-19 vaccine (dated by TCRdb to about 2021). Turning to the overall study: AZD1222 recipients with second doses at about 4 weeks or about 12 weeks were pooled, because spike-specific TCR depth and breadth did not differ between schedules. A total of 240 or so trial participants underwent TCR sequencing, of whom approximately 200 had received two doses of AZD1222 and about 25 had received two doses of the MenACWY control vaccine. Trial participants were enrolled by age into 18-55, 56-69 and 70-plus year subgroups, with around 150, 28 and 57 TCR-sequenced participants respectively. What the work shows at the level of the full study, not this receptor alone: Participants were mostly white British and included more females than males, and it was suggested by the authors that clonal diversity may have been underestimated. Reportedly, close to half of the unique spike-specific TCRs recognized epitopes lying outside the regions that are mutated in the B.1.351 and B.1.1.7 variants. The 56-69-year group was small, and its depth increase did not reach significance, likely because of low power. After two AZD1222 doses, both the breadth and the depth of spike-specific TCRs were significantly higher than at day 0 and than in MenACWY recipients. Because no day 14 peak-response samples were available, repertoires were characterized only after the peak T cell response. Conclusions about previously exposed vaccinees are limited, since just five or six AZD1222 recipients were seropositive for SARS-CoV-2 at baseline. CD4 TCRs associated with the vaccine covered the entire spike protein, and the dominant responses were in regions 160-218 and 743-854.

In the case of this clone: Its specific antigen is unknown. Base qualities are missing; no much larger clone stands one base away.

Reading from cysteine to phenylalanine, the CDR3 counts 15 amino acids. Only the CDR3 DNA is retained, 45 bases long and in frame from the first base. The trim is 4 bases for V and 0 bases for J, with a gap of 12 bases between the germline ends. CDR1 and CDR2, looked up from the germline V gene, are MDHEN and SYDVKM. The CDR3 regions of human TCRbeta chains were subjected to immunosequencing. The study's processing was this. TCRs in the repertoires were compared against a reference library of SARS-CoV-2-specific TCRs that had been generated with the MIRA antigen-specificity platform. Breadth was defined as the fraction of unique TCRs that were SARS-CoV-2-associated, and depth was defined as the fraction of total T cells that were SARS-CoV-2-associated. Using the MIRA data, each spike-specific TCR was assigned both to the spike region to which the TCR was reactive and to a CD4 or CD8 class. Log10-transformed breadth and depth values were compared by one-way ANOVA with Sidak's multiple comparisons tests. In TCRdb, the immuneACCESS table is reduced to in-frame sequences with V and J assigned. These tables do not hold every clone; where another copy was compared, an unresolved V gene accounts for under half, and the others remain unexplained. The V and J calls and clone size were taken over from that table, and D and trimming were inferred from the DNA. The sample yields around 120,000 clones; 80% to 90% were counted once. Around 9.6% of the sample belongs to the ten largest clones.

The time point label on this specimen signifies: baseline before first vaccination. Vaccinee samples were obtained from the UK trials COV001 and COV002, which included a single-blind randomized controlled phase 2/3 trial of AZD1222 (ChAdOx1 nCoV-19) in healthy adults. For TCRbeta chain sequencing, PBMC samples from trial participants were taken at day 0 and at day 28 after the second dose. This sequence uses TRBV28 and TRBJ1-2; no D gene call is confident. Sequencing was performed on peripheral blood, taken on day 0 of AZD1222 vaccination. The clonotype comes from an adult in good health. Read as DNA, the sequence is TGTGCCAGCAGTTGGAGACCCACTCCTAACTATGGCTACACCTTC. Its coded protein is CASSWRPTPNYGYTF.